This T cell receptor (beta chain) was captured by sequencing in a study of shared clonotypes between healthy human individuals. The study, taken as a whole, reports: Of the naive CD4 clonotypes, approximately 5% were shared across a few donors. Clonotype sharing across donors was expected to vary with sequencing depth.

In this sample, this clone turned up once. Its antigen is still unknown. Sequenced by immunoSEQ multiplex PCR; TCRdb stores in-frame clones only, minus some. Here the sample spans around 1.9 million clones, 90% to 95% being singletons. Germline CDR1 and CDR2: MNHEY and SMNVEV (reference sequence). There are 14 residues in the CDR3. V lost 5 bases and J 4 bases, leaving 15 bases between the germline ends. Naive CD8 cells, CD45RO-negative and positively selected for CCR7, excluded terminally differentiated effector memory CD45RA+ cells. This receptor was taken from a man aged 18 to 30 in good health. Some clones in this sample may be carry-over from other donors' samples. Material: naive CD8+ T cells from PBMCs. This chain links TRBV27 with TRBJ2-7; D may be TRBD2 (5 bases). Here the CDR3 reads CASSPVISVYEQYF. The CDR3 nucleotides are TGTGCCAGCAGTCCGGTGATTAGCGTTTACGAGCAGTACTTC.